This T cell receptor beta chain was recovered during a study of blood T cells in healthy people across ages. The CDR3 runs 16 residues. The V and J ends lost 8 bases and 0 bases respectively, with 17 bases between them. Germline V gene lookup returns CDR1 MNHNS and CDR2 SASEGT. A second PCR of about 7 to 12 cycles used a sample-barcoded 5' primer and a J-beta primer mix. A single record per CDR3 protein comes from TCRdb applying MiXCR to the 5' RACE reads. The profile shows some 900,000 distinct CDR3 sequences, roughly 52% of them singletons. The receptor's source is a man younger than 40 in good health. The sample was blood. This sequence joins TRBV6-1 and TRBJ2-1; D remains unclear. CDR3 DNA sequence: TGTGCCAGCCTGATAGGTCGCACCAGCTCCTACAATGAGCAGTTCTTC. The encoded protein is CASLIGRTSSYNEQFF.